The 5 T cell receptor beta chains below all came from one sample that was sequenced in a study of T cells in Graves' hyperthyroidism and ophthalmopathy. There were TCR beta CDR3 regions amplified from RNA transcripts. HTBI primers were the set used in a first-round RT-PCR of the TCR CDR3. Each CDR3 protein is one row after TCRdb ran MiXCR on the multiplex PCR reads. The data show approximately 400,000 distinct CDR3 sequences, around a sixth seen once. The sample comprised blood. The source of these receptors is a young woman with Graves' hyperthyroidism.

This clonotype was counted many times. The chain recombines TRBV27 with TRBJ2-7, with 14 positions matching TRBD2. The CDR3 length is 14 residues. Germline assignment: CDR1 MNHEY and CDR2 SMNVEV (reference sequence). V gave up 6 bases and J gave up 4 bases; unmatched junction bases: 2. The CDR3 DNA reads TGTGCCAGCAGGCGGACTAGCGGGAGGTACGAGCAGTACTTC. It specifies CASRRTSGRYEQYF.

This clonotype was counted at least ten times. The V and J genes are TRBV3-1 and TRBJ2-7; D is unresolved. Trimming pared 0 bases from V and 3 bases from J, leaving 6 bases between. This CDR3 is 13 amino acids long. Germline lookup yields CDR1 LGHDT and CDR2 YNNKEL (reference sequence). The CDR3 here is CASSQDKFYEQYF. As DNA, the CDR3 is TGTGCCAGCAGCCAAGATAAGTTCTACGAGCAGTACTTC.

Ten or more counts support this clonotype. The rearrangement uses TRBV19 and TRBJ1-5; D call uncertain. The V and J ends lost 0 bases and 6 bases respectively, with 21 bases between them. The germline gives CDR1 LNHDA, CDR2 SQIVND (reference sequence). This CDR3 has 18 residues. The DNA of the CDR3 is TGTGCCAGTAGTATAGACCCAGCCGGGCACGGTATAAGTCAGCCCCAGCATTTT. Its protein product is CASSIDPAGHGISQPQHF.

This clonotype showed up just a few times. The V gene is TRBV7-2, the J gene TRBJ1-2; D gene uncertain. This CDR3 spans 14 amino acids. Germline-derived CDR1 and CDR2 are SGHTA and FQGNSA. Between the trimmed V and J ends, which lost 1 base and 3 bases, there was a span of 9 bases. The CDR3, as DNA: TGTGCCAGCAGCTTAGGCTCAGCTTACTATGGCTACACCTTC. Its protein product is CASSLGSAYYGYTF.

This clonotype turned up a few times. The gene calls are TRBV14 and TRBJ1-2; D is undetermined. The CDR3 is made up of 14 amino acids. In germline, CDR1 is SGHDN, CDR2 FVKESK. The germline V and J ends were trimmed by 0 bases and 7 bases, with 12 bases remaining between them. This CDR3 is CASSQDLHPSGYTF. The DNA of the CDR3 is TGTGCCAGCAGCCAAGATTTGCATCCTAGTGGCTACACCTTC.